The source of this T cell receptor beta chain is a study of beta chain features in type 1 diabetes. Study-level points and caveats: VDJ junctions from patients with type 1 diabetes contained fewer insertions and more deletions. Shorter templates might be favored by PCR, and equally so in patients and in controls. Moderate yet significant TCRB CDR3 shortening was seen in Type 1 diabetes patients in all four CD4+ subsets.

Sorting with CD45RO/CCR7/CD25/CD127/CD95/CD27 yielded naive, central memory, regulatory and stem-like memory CD4+ cells. This CDR3 contains 14 residues. Germline CDR1 reads MNHNY; CDR2 reads SVGAGI (reference sequence). Trimming pared 8 bases from V and 7 bases from J, leaving 20 bases between. The authors reverse transcribed all of the isolated RNA, so sequencing captured expressed TCRB transcripts. Profiled with immunoSEQ multiplex PCR; TCRdb holds only in-frame clones, not every one. The data hold 500,000 to 650,000 clones, with around 12% observed a single time. A word on this clone: No antigen is known for it.

This chain links TRBV6-6 with TRBJ2-5; D could derive from TRBD1 or TRBD2 (5 bases each). This clonotype originated in a man under 40 with type 1 diabetes. The material sequenced was naive CD4+ T cells from blood. The CDR3 DNA reads TGTGCCAGCTGTACCGGGACCCCCAGCGTGACCCAGTACTTC. The encoded protein is CASCTGTPSVTQYF.